A selection of T cell receptor beta chains follows, all from one sample in a study of T-cell reconstitution after alpha-beta-depleted transplantation in children. MiXCR was run by TCRdb on the PCR reads, yielding one entry per CDR3 protein. Of hundreds of thousands of distinct CDR3 sequences listed, approximately 16% were seen once; the top ten hold 1.1%. This specimen was PBMCs from the stem cell graft donor, taken from the stem cell graft. These receptors came from a human donor who donated a stem cell graft to a child with acute myeloid leukemia. The CDR3 runs from the conserved cysteine through the conserved F or W. The D gene is left open where the match is weak. Clone size is given for some rows only: seen once, a few or many times, or a class if the clone is expanded.

cdr3_aa cdr3_nt clone_size j_call v_call d_call
CATSDLDPYNEQFF TGTGCCACCAGTGACCTGGACCCCTACAATGAGCAGTTCTTC - TRBJ2-1 TRBV24-1 -
CASSRTDRRYEQYF TGTGCCAGCAGCCGTACGGACAGGCGCTACGAGCAGTACTTC many TRBJ2-7 TRBV12-3/TRBV12-4 TRBD1
CSSRGSYNEQFF TGCAGCTCCAGGGGCTCCTACAATGAGCAGTTCTTC many TRBJ2-1 TRBV29-1 -
CASIQTSGPNTGELFF TGTGCCAGCATCCAGACTAGCGGGCCGAACACCGGGGAGCTGTTTTTT - TRBJ2-2 TRBV12-3/TRBV12-4 TRBD2
CSVEGSGYTEAFF TGCAGCGTTGAAGGATCAGGGTACACTGAAGCTTTCTTT many TRBJ1-1 TRBV29-1 -
CSVARGGTNEKLFF TGCAGCGTTGCGAGGGGAGGTACTAATGAAAAACTGTTTTTT - TRBJ1-4 TRBV29-1 -
CASSSERSMDTIYF TGTGCCAGCAGCTCAGAGAGATCCATGGACACCATATATTTT few TRBJ1-3 TRBV7-9 -
CASSILGDYNEQFF TGTGCCAGCAGCATCCTAGGGGACTACAATGAGCAGTTCTTC - TRBJ2-1 TRBV7-4 -
CSARDKGTLNYGYTF TGCAGTGCCCGGGACAAGGGAACCTTAAACTATGGCTACACCTTC many TRBJ1-2 TRBV20-1 -
CSVHRGNEQFF TGCAGCGTCCACAGGGGAAATGAGCAGTTCTTC - TRBJ2-1 TRBV29-1 TRBD1
CASSYAWDEQFF TGTGCCAGCAGTTACGCGTGGGATGAGCAGTTCTTC - TRBJ2-1 TRBV6-2/TRBV6-3 -
CASSLALGGPADTQYF TGTGCCAGCAGTTTAGCGCTCGGGGGCCCCGCAGATACGCAGTATTTT - TRBJ2-3 TRBV12-3/TRBV12-4 -
CASSSGPGGLNEQFF TGTGCCAGCAGTTCGGGTCCTGGGGGCCTCAATGAGCAGTTCTTC few TRBJ2-1 TRBV12-3/TRBV12-4 -
CASSQDRASSYEQYF TGCGCCAGCAGCCAAGATCGGGCGTCTTCTTACGAGCAGTACTTC few TRBJ2-7 TRBV4-3 -
CATSAPGQDGYTF TGTGCCACCAGTGCCCCCGGGCAGGACGGCTACACCTTC many TRBJ1-2 TRBV24-1 -
CASSPWVTGVDSPLHF TGTGCCAGCAGCCCTTGGGTGACGGGGGTGGACTCACCCCTCCACTTT - TRBJ1-6 TRBV7-9 -
CASNQQGRGTGELFF TGCGCCAGCAACCAACAGGGGAGAGGCACCGGGGAGCTGTTTTTT many TRBJ2-2 TRBV10-2 TRBD1
CASSFSGGRNQPQHF TGTGCCAGCAGTTTCTCAGGGGGCCGAAATCAGCCCCAGCATTTT - TRBJ1-5 TRBV12-3/TRBV12-4 TRBD1
CASSYESDRPKSGNQPQHF TGTGCCAGCAGTTACGAATCGGACAGACCTAAAAGCGGCAATCAGCCCCAGCATTTT few TRBJ1-5 TRBV5-6 -
CSARDALRGQETQYF TGCAGTGCTAGAGATGCACTGAGGGGGCAAGAGACCCAGTACTTC many TRBJ2-5 TRBV20-1 -
CATRDGSWEQYF TGTGCAACCAGGGACGGCAGCTGGGAGCAGTACTTC many TRBJ2-7 TRBV12-5 -
CSGSDRGRPFSTDTQYF TGCAGCGGGTCGGACAGGGGGCGCCCCTTTAGCACAGATACGCAGTATTTT few TRBJ2-3 TRBV29-1 TRBD1
CSAKTPSSYNEQFF TGCAGTGCTAAGACACCGAGCTCCTACAATGAGCAGTTCTTC many TRBJ2-1 TRBV20-1 -
CASSTGPSSSYNSPLHF TGCGCCAGCAGCACAGGACCGTCCAGCTCCTATAATTCACCCCTCCACTTT many TRBJ1-6 TRBV5-1 -
CSARDRASSYNSPLHF TGCAGTGCTAGGGACAGGGCAAGCTCCTATAATTCACCCCTCCACTTT many TRBJ1-6 TRBV20-1 TRBD1
CASTGTRHTDTQYF TGTGCCAGCACCGGGACAAGGCACACAGATACGCAGTATTTT - TRBJ2-3 TRBV28 -
CATSKGDTSDEQFF TGTGCCACCAGTAAAGGGGACACCTCGGATGAGCAGTTCTTC many TRBJ2-1 TRBV24-1 -
CASSLEGRQSNQPQHF TGTGCCAGCAGCTTAGAAGGGCGGCAGAGCAATCAGCCCCAGCATTTT few TRBJ1-5 TRBV11-2 -
CASSRRDEQYF TGTGCCAGCAGCCGGCGGGACGAGCAGTACTTC - TRBJ2-7 TRBV7-9 -
CASSQEGRTGETQYF TGTGCCAGCAGCCAAGAGGGTAGGACGGGAGAGACCCAGTACTTC many TRBJ2-5 TRBV4-2 -
CASSPSSFEQYF TGTGCCAGCAGTCCCTCCTCGTTCGAGCAGTACTTC many TRBJ2-7 TRBV6-5 -
CSAAHYNEQFF TGCAGTGCCGCCCACTACAATGAGCAGTTCTTC many TRBJ2-1 TRBV20-1 -
CASRLAGVRAKNIQYF TGTGCCAGCAGACTAGCGGGGGTGCGAGCCAAAAACATTCAGTACTTC - TRBJ2-4 TRBV12-3/TRBV12-4 TRBD2
CASSLGRGGASEQFF TGTGCCAGCAGCTTAGGACGCGGGGGGGCTAGTGAGCAGTTCTTC many TRBJ2-1 TRBV7-9 TRBD2
CASSLGLASSGANVLTF TGTGCCAGCAGCTTAGGTTTGGCGAGCTCTGGGGCCAACGTCCTGACTTTC - TRBJ2-6 TRBV7-2 -
CSAKYPPGIQYF TGCAGTGCTAAGTACCCGCCCGGGATTCAGTACTTC few TRBJ2-4 TRBV20-1 -
CASSPGALGTDTQYF TGTGCCAGCAGCCCAGGGGCTCTCGGGACAGATACGCAGTATTTT - TRBJ2-3 TRBV7-8 -
CSARDLDVAGADEQFF TGCAGTGCTAGAGATCTCGACGTAGCGGGGGCCGATGAGCAGTTCTTC many TRBJ2-1 TRBV20-1 TRBD2
CATSLAASTDTQYF TGTGCCACCAGTCTAGCGGCTAGCACAGATACGCAGTATTTT many TRBJ2-3 TRBV15 TRBD2
CASSYRGLAGITDTQYF TGTGCCAGCAGTTATCGGGGACTAGCGGGGATCACAGATACGCAGTATTTT many TRBJ2-3 TRBV6-8 TRBD2
CASSFTRGRGNTEAFF TGCGCCAGCAGCTTCACCAGGGGGCGAGGGAACACTGAAGCTTTCTTT once TRBJ1-1 TRBV5-1 TRBD1
CASSLDIGEGTDTQYF TGTGCCAGCAGCTTAGATATAGGGGAAGGCACAGATACGCAGTATTTT - TRBJ2-3 TRBV11-2 -
CSARDIDLGANNEQFF TGCAGTGCTAGAGATATTGATTTGGGAGCCAACAATGAGCAGTTCTTC - TRBJ2-1 TRBV20-1 -
CASSVVPNRGLYEQYF TGTGCCAGCAGCGTAGTACCAAACAGGGGGCTTTACGAGCAGTACTTC - TRBJ2-7 TRBV9 TRBD1
CATSGTGLTYGYTF TGTGCCACCAGTGGGACAGGGCTTACCTATGGCTACACCTTC many TRBJ1-2 TRBV15 TRBD1
CSAWRQGPHTQYF TGCAGTGCATGGAGACAGGGGCCCCATACGCAGTATTTT many TRBJ2-3 TRBV20-1 TRBD1
CASSFGTGEAFF TGTGCCAGCAGTTTTGGAACGGGTGAAGCTTTCTTT many TRBJ1-1 TRBV12-3/TRBV12-4 -
CASSARGRGVRETQYF TGTGCCAGCAGCGCCCGAGGAAGAGGGGTTAGGGAGACCCAGTACTTC few TRBJ2-5 TRBV9 -
CSAPRTPTSGAYNEQFF TGCAGTGCTCCCAGAACCCCGACTAGCGGGGCTTACAATGAGCAGTTCTTC - TRBJ2-1 TRBV20-1 TRBD2
CASSFGFGQGGEYSSGANVLTF TGTGCCAGCAGTTTTGGTTTCGGGCAGGGTGGTGAGTATTCGAGCGGGGCCAACGTCCTGACTTTC - TRBJ2-6 TRBV12-3/TRBV12-4 -
CASSERLLGIAFF TGTGCCAGCAGTGAAAGGCTACTTGGTATAGCTTTCTTT few TRBJ1-1 TRBV25-1 -
CSAGPGLRNNEQFF TGCAGTGCGGGCCCGGGACTTCGTAACAATGAGCAGTTCTTC many TRBJ2-1 TRBV20-1 -
CASSQVLGLGGSEQYF TGTGCCAGCAGCCAAGTATTGGGACTAGGGGGGTCCGAGCAGTACTTC - TRBJ2-7 TRBV14 TRBD2
CSARIAASSYNEQFF TGCAGTGCTCGGATAGCGGCGAGCTCCTACAATGAGCAGTTCTTC many TRBJ2-1 TRBV20-1 -
CASLDRTRSTEAFF TGTGCCAGTCTGGACAGGACCCGGAGCACTGAAGCTTTCTTT - TRBJ1-1 TRBV12-3/TRBV12-4 TRBD1
CASTFYGGFDTGELFF TGTGCCAGCACTTTTTATGGGGGTTTCGACACCGGGGAGCTGTTTTTT - TRBJ2-2 TRBV12-3/TRBV12-4 -
CSANPLEAPYNEQFF TGCAGTGCTAACCCACTAGAGGCCCCCTACAATGAGCAGTTCTTC - TRBJ2-1 TRBV20-1 -
CASSSGTGLETQYF TGCGCCAGCAGCTCCGGGACAGGGCTGGAGACCCAGTACTTC - TRBJ2-5 TRBV5-1 TRBD1
CSAKSRQGLDLEQYF TGCAGTGCTAAATCGAGACAGGGCCTAGATCTCGAGCAGTACTTC many TRBJ2-7 TRBV20-1 TRBD1
CASSPTEYSNQPQHF TGTGCCAGCAGTCCTACGGAATATAGCAATCAGCCCCAGCATTTT - TRBJ1-5 TRBV6-1 -